This TCR beta chain emerged from a study of beta chain features in type 1 diabetes. Study conclusions and caveats: Because the template was cDNA, high-expressing cells might be over-represented. When Type 1 diabetes patients were examined, their TCRB CDR3s proved moderately but significantly shorter in all four CD4+ subsets. Patients showed naive, central memory and Treg TCRB repertoires that appeared more similar than those of healthy donors. Patients and controls would share equally any PCR tilt toward shorter templates.

The CDR3 sequence is 15 residues long. Trimming took off 4 bases at V and 4 bases at J, with 17 bases between the two ends. Germline-derived CDR1 and CDR2 are SGHDN and FVKESK. All of the isolated RNA was reverse transcribed, so expressed TCRB transcripts were sequenced. The repertoire was sequenced with immunoSEQ multiplex PCR; TCRdb's copy has only in-frame clones and lacks some. The data show about 700,000 clones, 13% seen once. This clone appeared a few times. Its antigen remains unidentified. The TCR comes from a man aged 18 to 30 with type 1 diabetes. J is TRBJ2-7 and V is TRBV14; D gene unclear. Sequencing was carried out using naive CD4+ T cells from blood. The chain's CDR3 is CASSPSEPLRYEQYF. Here the CDR3 DNA reads TGTGCCAGCAGCCCGAGTGAGCCTCTTCGGTACGAGCAGTACTTC. Full variable domain (remainder filled in from reference TRBV14 and TRBJ2-7): EAGVTQFPSHSVIEKGQTVTLRCDPISGHDNLYWYRRVMGKEIKFLLHFVKESKQDESGMPNNRFLAERTGGTYSTLKVQPAELEDSGVYFCASSPSEPLRYEQYFGPGTRLTVT.